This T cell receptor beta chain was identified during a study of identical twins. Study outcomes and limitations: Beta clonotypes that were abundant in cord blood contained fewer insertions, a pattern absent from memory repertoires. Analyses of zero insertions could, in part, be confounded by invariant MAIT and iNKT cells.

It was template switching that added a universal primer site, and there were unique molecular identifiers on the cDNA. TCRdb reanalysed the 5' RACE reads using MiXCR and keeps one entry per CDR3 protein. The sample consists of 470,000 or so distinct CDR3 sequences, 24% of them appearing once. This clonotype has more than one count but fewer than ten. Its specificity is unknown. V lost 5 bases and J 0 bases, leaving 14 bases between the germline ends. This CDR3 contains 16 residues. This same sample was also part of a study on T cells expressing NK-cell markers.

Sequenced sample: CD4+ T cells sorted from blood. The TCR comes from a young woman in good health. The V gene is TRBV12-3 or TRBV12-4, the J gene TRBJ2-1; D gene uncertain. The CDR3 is CASSLHGLSSYNEQFF. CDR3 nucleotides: TGTGCCAGCAGTCTCCATGGCCTCAGCTCCTACAATGAGCAGTTCTTC.